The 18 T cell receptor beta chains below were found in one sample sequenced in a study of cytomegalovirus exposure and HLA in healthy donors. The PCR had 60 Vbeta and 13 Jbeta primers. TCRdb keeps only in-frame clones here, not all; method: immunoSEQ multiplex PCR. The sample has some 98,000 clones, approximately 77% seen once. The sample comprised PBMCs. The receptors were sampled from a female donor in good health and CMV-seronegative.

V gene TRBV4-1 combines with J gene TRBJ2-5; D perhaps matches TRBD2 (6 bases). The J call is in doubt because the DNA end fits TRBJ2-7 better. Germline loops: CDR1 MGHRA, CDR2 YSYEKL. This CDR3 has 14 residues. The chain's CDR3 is CASSQVGFGSEQYF. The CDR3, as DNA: TGCGCCAGCAGCCAAGTTGGGTTCGGGAGCGAGCAGTACTTC.

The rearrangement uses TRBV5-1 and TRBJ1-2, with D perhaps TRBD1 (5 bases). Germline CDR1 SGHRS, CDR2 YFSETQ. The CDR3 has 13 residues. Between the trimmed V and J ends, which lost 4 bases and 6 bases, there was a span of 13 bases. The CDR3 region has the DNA TGCGCCAGCAGCGCGCGGGGCGAGGATGGCTACACCTTC. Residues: CASSARGEDGYTF.

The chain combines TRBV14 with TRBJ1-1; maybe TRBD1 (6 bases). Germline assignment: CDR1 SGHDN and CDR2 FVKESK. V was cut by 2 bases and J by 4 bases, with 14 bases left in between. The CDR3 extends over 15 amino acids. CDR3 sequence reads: CASSQFNRETTEAFF. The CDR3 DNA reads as TGTGCCAGCAGCCAATTCAACAGGGAAACCACTGAAGCTTTCTTT.

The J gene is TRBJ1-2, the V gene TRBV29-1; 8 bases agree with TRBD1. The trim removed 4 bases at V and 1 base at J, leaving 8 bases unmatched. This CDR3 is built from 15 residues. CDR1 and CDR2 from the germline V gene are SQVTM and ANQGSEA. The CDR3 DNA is TGCAGCGTTGCCCCGACAGGGGAGCTTAACTATGGCTACACCTTC. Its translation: CSVAPTGELNYGYTF.

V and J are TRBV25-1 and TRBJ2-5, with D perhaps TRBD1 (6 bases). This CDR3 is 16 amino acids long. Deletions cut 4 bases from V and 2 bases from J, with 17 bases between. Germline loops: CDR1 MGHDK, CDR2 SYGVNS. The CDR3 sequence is CASSALGAGHQETQYF. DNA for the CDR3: TGTGCCAGCAGTGCCCTGGGGGCAGGTCATCAAGAGACCCAGTACTTC.

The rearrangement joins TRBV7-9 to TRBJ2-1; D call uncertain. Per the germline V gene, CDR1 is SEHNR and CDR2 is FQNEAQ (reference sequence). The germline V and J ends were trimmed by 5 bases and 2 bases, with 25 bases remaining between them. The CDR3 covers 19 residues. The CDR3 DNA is TGTGCCAGCAGCCTGATTACCCTTCCAGGCAGCCTAACCTACAATGAGCAGTTCTTC. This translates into CASSLITLPGSLTYNEQFF.

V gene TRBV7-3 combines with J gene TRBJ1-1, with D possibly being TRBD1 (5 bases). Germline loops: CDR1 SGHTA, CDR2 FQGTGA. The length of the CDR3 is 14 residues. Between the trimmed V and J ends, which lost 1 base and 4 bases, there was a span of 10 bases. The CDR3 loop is CASSLIGGFTEAFF. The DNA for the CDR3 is TGTGCCAGCAGCTTAATCGGGGGGTTCACTGAAGCTTTCTTT.

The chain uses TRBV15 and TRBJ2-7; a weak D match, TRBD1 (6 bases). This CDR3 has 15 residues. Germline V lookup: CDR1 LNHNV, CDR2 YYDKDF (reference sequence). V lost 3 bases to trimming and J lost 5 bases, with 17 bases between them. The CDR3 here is CATSRDPTGFDEQYF. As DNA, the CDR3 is TGTGCCACCAGCAGGGACCCTACAGGGTTCGACGAGCAGTACTTC. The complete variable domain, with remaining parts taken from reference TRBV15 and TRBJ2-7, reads DAMVIQNPRYQVTQFGKPVTLSCSQTLNHNVMYWYQQKSSQAPKLLFHYYDKDFNNEADTPDNFQSRRPNTSFCFLDIRSPGLGDTAMYLCATSRDPTGFDEQYFGPGTRLTVT.

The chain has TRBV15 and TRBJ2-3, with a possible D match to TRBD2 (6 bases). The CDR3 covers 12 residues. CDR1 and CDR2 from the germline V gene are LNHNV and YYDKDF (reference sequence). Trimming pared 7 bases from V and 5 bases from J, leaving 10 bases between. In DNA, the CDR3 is TGTGCCACCAAGGAGGAGGGAGATACGCAGTATTTT. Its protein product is CATKEEGDTQYF.

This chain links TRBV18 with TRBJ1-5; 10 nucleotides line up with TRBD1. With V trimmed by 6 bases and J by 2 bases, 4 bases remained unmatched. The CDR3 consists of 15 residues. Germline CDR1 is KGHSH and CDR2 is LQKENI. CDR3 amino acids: CASSRGTGGNQPQHF. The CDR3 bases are TGTGCCAGCTCTAGGGGGACAGGGGGCAATCAGCCCCAGCATTTT. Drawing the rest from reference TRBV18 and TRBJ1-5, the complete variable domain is NAGVMQNPRHLVRRRGQEARLRCSPMKGHSHVYWYRQLPEEGLKFMVYLQKENIIDESGMPKERFSAEFPKEGPSILRIQQVVRGDSAAYFCASSRGTGGNQPQHFGDGTRLSIL.

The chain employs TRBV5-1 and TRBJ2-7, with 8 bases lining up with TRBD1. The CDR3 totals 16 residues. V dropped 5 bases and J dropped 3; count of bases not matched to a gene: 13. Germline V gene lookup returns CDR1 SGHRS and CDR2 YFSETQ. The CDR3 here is CASSLEVPGGDYEQYF. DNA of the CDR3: TGCGCCAGCAGTCTGGAGGTACCAGGGGGCGACTACGAGCAGTACTTC.

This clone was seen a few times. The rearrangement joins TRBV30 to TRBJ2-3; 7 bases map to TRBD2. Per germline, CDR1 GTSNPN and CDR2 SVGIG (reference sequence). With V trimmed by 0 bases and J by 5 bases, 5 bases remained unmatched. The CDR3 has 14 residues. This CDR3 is CAWSVDREGDTQYF. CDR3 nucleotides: TGTGCCTGGAGTGTAGATAGGGAGGGAGATACGCAGTATTTT.

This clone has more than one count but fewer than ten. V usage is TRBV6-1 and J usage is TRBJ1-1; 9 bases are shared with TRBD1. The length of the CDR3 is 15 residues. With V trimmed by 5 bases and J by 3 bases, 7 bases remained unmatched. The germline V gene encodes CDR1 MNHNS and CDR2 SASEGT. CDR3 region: CASSKLGQGYTEAFF. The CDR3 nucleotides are TGTGCCAGCAGTAAATTGGGACAGGGATACACTGAAGCTTTCTTT.

CDR3: CASSVYPNEKLFF. The CDR3 coding sequence is TGTGCCAGCAGCGTATATCCCAATGAAAAACTGTTTTTT. This sequence joins TRBV9 and TRBJ1-4; no reliable D call. Germline V CDR1 and CDR2: SGDLS, YYNGEE. The V end was cut by 1 base, the J end by 5 bases, with 6 bases between. CDR3 length: 13 residues.

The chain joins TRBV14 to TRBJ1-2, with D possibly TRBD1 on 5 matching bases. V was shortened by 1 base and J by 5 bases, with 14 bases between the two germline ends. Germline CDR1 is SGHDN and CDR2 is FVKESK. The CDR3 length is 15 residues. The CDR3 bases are TGTGCCAGCAGCCAAGGTCTGACAGCCTTTTATGGCTACACCTTC. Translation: CASSQGLTAFYGYTF.

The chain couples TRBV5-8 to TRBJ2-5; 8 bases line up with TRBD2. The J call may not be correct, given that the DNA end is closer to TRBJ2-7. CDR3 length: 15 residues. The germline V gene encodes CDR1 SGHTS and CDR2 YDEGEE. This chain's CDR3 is CASSPGERGIYEQYF. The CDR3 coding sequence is TGTGCCAGCAGCCCCGGGGAGCGGGGGATCTACGAGCAGTACTTC.

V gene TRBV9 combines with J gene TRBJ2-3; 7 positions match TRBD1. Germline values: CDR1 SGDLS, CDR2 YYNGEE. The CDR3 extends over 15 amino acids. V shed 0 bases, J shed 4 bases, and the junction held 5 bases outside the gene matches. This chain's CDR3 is CASSVEGARADTQYF. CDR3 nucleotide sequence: TGTGCCAGCAGCGTAGAGGGGGCCAGGGCAGATACGCAGTATTTT.

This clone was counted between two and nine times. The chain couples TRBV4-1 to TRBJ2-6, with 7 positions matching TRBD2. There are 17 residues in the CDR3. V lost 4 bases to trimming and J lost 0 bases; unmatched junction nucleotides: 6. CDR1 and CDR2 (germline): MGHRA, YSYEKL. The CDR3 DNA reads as TGCGCCAGCAGCCCCTTGGGGGGGAGCTCTGGGGCCAACGTCCTGACTTTC. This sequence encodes CASSPLGGSSGANVLTF.